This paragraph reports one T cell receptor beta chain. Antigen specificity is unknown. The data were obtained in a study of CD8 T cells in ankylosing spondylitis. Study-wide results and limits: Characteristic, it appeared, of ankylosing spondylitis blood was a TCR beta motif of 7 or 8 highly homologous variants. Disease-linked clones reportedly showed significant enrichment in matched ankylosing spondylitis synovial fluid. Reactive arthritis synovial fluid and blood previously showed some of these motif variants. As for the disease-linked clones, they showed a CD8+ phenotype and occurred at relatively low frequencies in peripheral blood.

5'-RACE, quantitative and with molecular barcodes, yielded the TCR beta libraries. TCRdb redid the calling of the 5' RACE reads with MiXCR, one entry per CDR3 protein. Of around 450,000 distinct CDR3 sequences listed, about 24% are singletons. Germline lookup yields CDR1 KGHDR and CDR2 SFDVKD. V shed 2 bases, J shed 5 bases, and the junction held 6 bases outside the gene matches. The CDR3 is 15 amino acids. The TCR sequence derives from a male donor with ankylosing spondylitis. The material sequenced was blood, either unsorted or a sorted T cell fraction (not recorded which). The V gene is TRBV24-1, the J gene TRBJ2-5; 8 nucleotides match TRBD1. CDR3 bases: TGTGCCACCAGTGATTGGGACAGGAAAAGGGAGACCCAGTACTTC. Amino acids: CATSDWDRKRETQYF.